This T cell receptor (beta chain) is from a study of beta chain features in type 1 diabetes (dated by TCRdb to the late 2010s). A note on the overall study: Mean age, gender distribution, total cell number and subset yield did not differ between patients and healthy donors. A total of just under 110,000,000 sorted cells were examined across all samples, and RNA yield correlated strongly with the number of cells per subset. In the study, TCRB repertoires of sorted circulating CD4+ T cell subsets from recently diagnosed type 1 diabetes patients were compared with those of matched healthy donors. Whereas all 28 donors provided naive and central memory subsets, regulatory and stem cell-like memory subsets were isolated from just 8 patients and roughly eight healthy donors.

The entire isolated RNA was reverse transcribed using the High Capacity cDNA Reverse Transcription Kit, and thus expressed TCRB transcripts were sequenced. Deep immunoSEQ sequencing was performed on naive, central memory and regulatory T cell samples, with an average of around 3.5 million total reads per sample. After sorted cells were lysed in RLT buffer, RNA was extracted with DNase-treated RNeasy Micro or Mini kits, with the choice depending on cell number. To prevent cross-contamination, every cell subset was processed on its own, while patient and healthy donor samples were processed together. The immunoSEQ multiplex PCR was used to amplify TCRB sequences from cDNA, generating 87-bp fragments that spanned the CDR3 region. Amplicons were sequenced on the Illumina HiSeq platform. The paper's data handling went like this. Synthetic template baselines were used to correct PCR bias computationally, reads within Hamming distance 2 were collapsed together, and singletons that could not be merged were discarded. Reads were aligned to IMGT to assign V, D and J genes, CDR3 length, and insertions or deletions at six rearrangement sites. Within each subset, clonotype counts were normalized to sorted cell number, and only after that were true diversity and Gini coefficients computed with the tcR R package. The overlap coefficient, calculated on TCRB nucleotide sequences, was used to quantify repertoire sharing. This is the immuneACCESS table as TCRdb keeps it, with only in-frame sequences that have V and J called. A part of the clones is gone; compared with another copy, unresolved V genes explain less than half, and the rest is unexplained. V and J calls and clone size come straight from that table; D and trimming were deduced from the DNA. The sample table shows fewer than 400,000 clones, and 7% to 9% are seen once. Around 0.44% of the sample rests with the top ten.

A single peripheral blood draw of around 0.11 L on average was collected from each donor into heparinised tubes. A BD FACSAria II and a panel including CD45RO, CCR7, CD25, CD127, CD95 and CD27 were used to sort naive, central memory, regulatory and stem cell-like memory CD4+ T cells. A purity above 95% was achieved for all sorted populations. Right away, PBMCs were isolated by Lymphoprep density gradient centrifugation and were stained directly, with no culture step. So that batch effects would be minimized, each experiment stained and sorted samples in pairs, pairing one healthy donor with one patient. Points on this clone: The target of this receptor is not known. One junction end disagrees with the germline gene, perhaps due to a read error.

The CDR3 starts with the cysteine, ends with the phenylalanine, and has 13 residues. Only the CDR3 DNA stays, 39 bases, in frame from base 1. CDR1 and CDR2, looked up from the germline V gene, are SNHLY and FYNNEI. Summary of the overall study and its limitations: Shorter templates might have been favored by PCR, but patient and control samples were amplified and corrected together, so both groups would have been affected equally by any skew. Naive, central memory and regulatory TCRB repertoires appeared to be more alike among patients than among healthy donors. Type 1 diabetes patients showed a moderate but significant shortening of TCRB CDR3 length in all four CD4+ subsets. Because cDNA was sequenced instead of genomic DNA, highly expressing activated cells could be over-represented, though the groups showed no difference in activation or CD3 levels. At VDJ recombination sites, patients with type 1 diabetes made fewer insertions and deleted more nucleotides, a pattern implying thymic rearrangement abnormalities. Because small numbers of individuals were included in the HLA sub-analyses, any influence of HLA type on TCRB rearrangement was left unresolved.

The sample comprised central memory CD4+ T cells from blood. The chain uses TRBV2 and TRBJ2-7; the D gene lacks a confident call. This clonotype was sampled from a woman aged 18-29 years in good health. Here the CDR3 is given as CASREDNTYEQYF. At the DNA level, the sequence is TGTGCCAGCAGGGAAGACAACACCTACGAGCAGTACTTC.